The 3 T cell receptor beta chains below were found in one sample sequenced in a study of blood T cell repertoires in COVID-19. Measured with immunoSEQ multiplex PCR; TCRdb has only the in-frame clones, and not every one. The table records under 200,000 clones, approximately 90% of them present only once. Source material: peripheral blood. The receptor set was obtained from a man in his fifties or sixties who had recovered from COVID-19.

The V call is TRBV7-9, the J call TRBJ1-2; D remains ambiguous. This CDR3 region has 14 residues. Germline-derived CDR1 and CDR2 are SEHNR and FQNEAQ (reference sequence). Trimming left V 4 bases short and J 1 base short, with 10 bases between. CDR3 DNA: TGTGCCAGCAGCTCGAACGTACTTAACTATGGCTACACCTTC. This translates into CASSSNVLNYGYTF. Full variable domain (outside the CDR3, taken from reference TRBV7-9 and TRBJ1-2): DTGVSQNPRHKITKRGQNVTFRCDPISEHNRLYWYRQTLGQGPEFLTYFQNEAQLEKSRLLSDRFSAERPKGSFSTLEIQRTEQGDSAMYLCASSSNVLNYGYTFGSGTRLTVV.

The chain has TRBV7-2 and TRBJ2-7, with a tentative D call TRBD2 (5 bases). V shed 4 bases and J shed 5 bases, with 15 bases lying between them. There are 14 residues in the CDR3. The germline CDR1 and CDR2 sequences are SGHTA and FQGNSA. The CDR3 DNA is TGTGCCAGCAGCTCCCGGACGGGATTACACGAGCAGTACTTC. Translation: CASSSRTGLHEQYF.

The J gene is TRBJ2-3, the V gene TRBV7-6; 9 nucleotides align to TRBD2. V gave up 2 bases and J gave up 4 bases; unmatched junction bases: 13. Germline CDR1 reads SGHVS; CDR2 reads FNYEAQ. The CDR3 runs 18 residues. The CDR3 sequence: CASSLRLADTLFPDTQYF. DNA of the CDR3: TGTGCCAGCAGCTTAAGACTAGCGGACACACTTTTTCCAGATACGCAGTATTTT.